Many counts were recorded for the clone carrying this T cell receptor (beta chain). Its cognate antigen is unknown. This specimen comes from a study of T-cell reconstitution after alpha-beta-depleted transplantation in children. General study findings and limits: Alpha-beta T cells about two months after transplant reportedly derived from several hundred expanded graft clones. Some patients showed high day-60 TCRbeta diversity, which derived from surviving recipient T cells and thymic progenitors. At one year after transplant, newly produced T cells mostly accounted for T-cell counts and diversity.

Molecular barcoding with unique molecular identifiers was used for the TCRbeta library. One entry per CDR3 protein results from TCRdb running MiXCR on the PCR reads. The sample includes hundreds of thousands of distinct CDR3 sequences, approximately 14% seen only once; the top ten take around 0.76%. Germline CDR1 reads SGHKS; CDR2 reads YYEKEE (reference sequence). Trimming pared 2 bases from V and 0 bases from J, leaving 15 bases between. This CDR3 has 16 amino acids. Sample: PBMCs, taken before TCRalphabeta/CD19-depleted stem cell transplant. The gene calls are TRBV5-5 and TRBJ2-7; D remains unclear. This TCR was recovered from a girl under 10 years old with congenital amegakaryocytic thrombocytopenia, due to receive a stem cell transplant. The CDR3 DNA reads TGTGCCAGCAGCTTCCGGATCGGGCCCTTCTCCTACGAGCAGTACTTC. Translation gives CASSFRIGPFSYEQYF.